Each of the 32 T cell receptor beta chains below was sequenced from the same sample in a study of cytotoxic CD8 clonotypes in ibrutinib-treated CLL (dated by TCRdb to 2020 to 2023). What the time point label conveys for this sample: 20 to 25 months on ibrutinib. Library preparation used the immunoSEQ multiplex PCR assay. The clones in this table, taken by TCRdb from immuneACCESS, are in-frame only. Not every clone is retained; where verified, under half of the shortfall comes from an unresolved V gene, and the cause of the rest is unknown. This sample gives about 160,000 clones in total; approximately 80% of them show up just once. About 5% of the sample goes to the ten largest clones. Specimen: PBMCs, collected after 24 months of ibrutinib treatment. These receptors originate from a human donor with chronic lymphocytic leukemia.

This clone was recorded once. This likely traces to a read error, being one base from a far larger clone. Other DNA sequences in this specimen translate into the identical CDR3. The chain is built from TRBV7-2 and TRBJ1-5; the D is unclear. The CDR3 runs 13 residues. Germline V gives CDR1 SGHTA, CDR2 FQGNSA. Trimming cost V 1 base and J 1 base, with 2 bases left between them. The CDR3 DNA follows: TGTGCCAGCAGCTTAGACAGCAATCAGCCCCAGCATTTT. This gives the protein CASSLDSNQPQHF.

The chain uses TRBV6-5 and TRBJ1-2, with D possibly being TRBD1 (6 bases). Trimming shortened V by 6 bases and J by 2 bases, and 16 bases separated the two germline ends. This CDR3 has 15 amino acids. The V gene's germline CDR1 is MNHEY and CDR2 SVGAGI. The CDR3 DNA sequence: TGTGCCAGCAGCCGGTCGACAGGAATGAACTATGGCTACACCTTC. Translated, it gives CASSRSTGMNYGYTF.

J is TRBJ1-1 and V is TRBV23-1; 8 positions match TRBD1. TRBV23-1 is an ORF, with its function uncertain. The CDR3 is made up of 15 amino acids. V dropped 0 bases and J dropped 6; count of bases not matched to a gene: 6. CDR3 in DNA: TGCGCCAGCAGTCAATCCTGGACAGGGATCCCTGAAGCTTTCTTT. Translated: CASSQSWTGIPEAFF.

V gene TRBV19 combines with J gene TRBJ1-2; possibly TRBD1 for D (5 bases). There are 18 residues in the CDR3. In germline, CDR1 is LNHDA, CDR2 SQIVND (reference sequence). The V end was cut by 0 bases, the J end by 4 bases, with 21 bases between. The CDR3 protein is CASSIDIVGPGSGYGYTF. The CDR3 DNA reads TGTGCCAGTAGTATAGATATCGTTGGACCAGGGTCAGGCTATGGCTACACCTTC.

The chain is built from TRBV27 and TRBJ1-2, with TRBD1 as a possible D gene (6 bases). This CDR3 comprises 15 residues. Trimming stripped 5 bases from V and 4 bases from J, with 17 bases between. Germline CDR1 MNHEY, CDR2 SMNVEV (reference sequence). DNA of the CDR3: TGTGCCAGCAGTCCGGGACACTTTAGGATCTATGGCTACACCTTC. Translating gives CASSPGHFRIYGYTF.

The J gene is TRBJ2-7, the V gene TRBV30; 12 bases align to TRBD2. Trimming at V came to 3 bases and at J to 4 bases, leaving 4 bases not matched to a gene. CDR3 size: 14 residues. The germline V gene has CDR1 GTSNPN and CDR2 SVGIG (reference sequence). The CDR3 is CAWRTSGGPYEQYF. The CDR3 DNA sequence: TGTGCCTGGAGGACTAGCGGGGGACCGTACGAGCAGTACTTC.

The chain joins TRBV19 to TRBJ1-4; tentative D call: TRBD1 (5 bases). Germline-derived CDR1 and CDR2 are LNHDA and SQIVND (reference sequence). The CDR3 runs to 14 residues. The V and J ends lost 6 bases and 10 bases respectively, with 18 bases between them. The CDR3 DNA follows: TGTGCCAGTAGCACCGGGACTCTGATCGGAAAACTGTTTTTT. This codes for CASSTGTLIGKLFF.

The chain couples TRBV28 to TRBJ2-7; perhaps TRBD1 as D (6 bases). V lost 2 bases and J 7 bases, leaving 15 bases between the germline ends. The CDR3 length is 14 residues. Germline V gives CDR1 MDHEN, CDR2 SYDVKM. The CDR3 reads CASSLGGPEREQYF. The CDR3 DNA reads as TGTGCCAGCAGTTTAGGGGGCCCCGAGCGGGAGCAGTACTTC.

The chain joins TRBV11-2 to TRBJ2-7; D ambiguous. V was clipped by 2 bases and J by 6 bases, with 11 bases between them. Germline values: CDR1 SGHAT, CDR2 FQNNGV. This CDR3 contains 13 residues. The CDR3 DNA follows: TGTGCCAGCAGCTTAAATATCCTGGGCGAGCAGTACTTC. Protein product: CASSLNILGEQYF.

This rearrangement joins TRBV30 to TRBJ1-1, with D unresolved. V lost 0 bases to trimming and J lost 0 bases, with 11 bases between them. Germline CDR1 is GTSNPN and CDR2 is SVGIG (reference sequence). The CDR3 loop spans 15 amino acids. DNA for the CDR3: TGTGCCTGGAGTGTACCTTGGGGAATGAACACTGAAGCTTTCTTT. It yields the protein CAWSVPWGMNTEAFF.

This rearrangement joins TRBV5-6 to TRBJ2-2; D possibly corresponds to TRBD2 (5 bases). Trimming left V 1 base short and J 6 bases short, with 10 bases between. CDR1 SGHDT and CDR2 YYEEEE come from the germline V gene. This CDR3 has 14 residues. The CDR3 is CASSLNLRAGELFF. For the CDR3, the DNA is TGTGCCAGCAGCTTGAATTTGAGGGCCGGGGAGCTGTTTTTT.

This chain joins TRBV19 and TRBJ2-7, with a tentative D call TRBD1 (6 bases). Looked up from germline, CDR1 is LNHDA and CDR2 is SQIVND (reference sequence). The CDR3 consists of 15 residues. Trimming pared 5 bases from V and 4 bases from J, leaving 18 bases between. Here the CDR3 DNA reads TGTGCCAGTAGTCTCGGACAGACGTCATTTTACGAGCAGTACTTC. It yields the protein CASSLGQTSFYEQYF.

This clone was counted only a few times. This chain joins TRBV19 and TRBJ1-1, with D perhaps matching TRBD1 (6 bases). The ends were cut back, 3 bases at V and 8 bases at J, with 19 bases in the middle. CDR3 length equals 15 residues. Germline CDR1 LNHDA, CDR2 SQIVND (reference sequence). The CDR3: CASSISGALASEAFF. CDR3 nucleotide sequence: TGTGCCAGTAGTATTTCGGGGGCGTTAGCTTCCGAAGCTTTCTTT.

This clone was counted a single time. V gene TRBV11-2 combines with J gene TRBJ2-7; weak D call: TRBD2 (6 bases). Germline V CDR1 and CDR2: SGHAT, FQNNGV. CDR3 length: 15 residues. V lost 2 bases to trimming and J lost 3 bases, with 14 bases between them. CDR3 nucleotide sequence: TGTGCCAGCAGCTTAAGGGTTGGCGGGGTCTACGAGCAGTACTTC. As protein: CASSLRVGGVYEQYF.

This CDR3 is CASSRLGTGSTEQYF. The CDR3 DNA is TGTGCCAGCAGCCGACTCGGGACAGGGTCTACGGAGCAGTACTTC. The V call is TRBV14, the J call TRBJ2-7, with TRBD1 matching over 9 bases. This CDR3 spans 15 amino acids. The V and J ends lost 4 bases and 7 bases, in that order; junction bases with no gene match: 11. CDR1 and CDR2 from the germline V gene are SGHDN and FVKESK.

The genes are TRBV14 and TRBJ2-1; perhaps TRBD2 as D (7 bases). The V and J ends lost 2 bases and 4 bases respectively, with 18 bases between them. Per the germline V gene, CDR1 is SGHDN and CDR2 is FVKESK. The CDR3 runs to 17 residues. CDR3 DNA: TGTGCCAGCAGCCAACCTGGGACGAGGGGGGGATACAATGAGCAGTTCTTC. The encoded protein is CASSQPGTRGGYNEQFF.

V gene TRBV7-9 combines with J gene TRBJ2-7; 8 bases map to TRBD1. The CDR3 runs 13 residues. Losses at the gene ends were 10 bases for V and 6 bases for J; bases not matched to a gene: 11. In germline, CDR1 is SEHNR, CDR2 FQNEAQ (reference sequence). The DNA for the CDR3 is TGTGCCACCCATAGGACAGGGAGCTTCGAGCAGTACTTC. It specifies CATHRTGSFEQYF. The whole variable domain, remainder taken from reference TRBV7-9 and TRBJ2-7, is DTGVSQNPRHKITKRGQNVTFRCDPISEHNRLYWYRQTLGQGPEFLTYFQNEAQLEKSRLLSDRFSAERPKGSFSTLEIQRTEQGDSAMYLCATHRTGSFEQYFGPGTRLTVT.

This clone showed up just once. This chain joins TRBV6-1 and TRBJ1-5; D gene unclear. CDR3 length: 15 residues. V lost 5 bases and J 1 base, leaving 12 bases between the germline ends. Germline V gives CDR1 MNHNS, CDR2 SASEGT. CDR3 in amino acids: CASSPTQGSNQPQHF. CDR3 DNA: TGTGCCAGCAGTCCGACGCAAGGAAGCAATCAGCCCCAGCATTTT.

This chain joins TRBV10-3 and TRBJ2-7; 9 nucleotides line up with TRBD2. The CDR3 loop spans 16 amino acids. CDR1 and CDR2 from the germline V gene are ENHRY and SYGVKD. With V trimmed by 2 bases and J by 3 bases, 8 bases remained unmatched. The chain's CDR3 is CAISEPQTSGRYEQYF. CDR3 bases: TGTGCCATCAGTGAGCCACAGACTAGCGGCCGCTACGAGCAGTACTTC.

V usage is TRBV27 and J usage is TRBJ1-1, with TRBD1 matching over 9 bases. The V gene's germline CDR1 is MNHEY and CDR2 SMNVEV (reference sequence). The CDR3 runs to 15 residues. J gave up 0 bases and V 5 bases, and 4 bases lay outside the gene matches. This CDR3 is CASSEDRGLNTEAFF. CDR3 bases: TGTGCCAGCAGTGAGGACAGGGGATTGAACACTGAAGCTTTCTTT.

This clone occurred a few times. This sequence joins TRBV5-1 and TRBJ1-2, with D uncertain. Germline V gene lookup returns CDR1 SGHRS and CDR2 YFSETQ. The CDR3 spans 14 residues. Trimming took 1 base from V and 2 from J, leaving 9 bases between them. The CDR3 DNA sequence: TGCGCCAGCAGCTTGAACAGCCAAAACTATGGCTACACCTTC. Its protein is CASSLNSQNYGYTF.

This rearrangement joins TRBV7-2 to TRBJ2-1, with TRBD2 matching 9 bases. V dropped 6 bases and J dropped 7; count of bases not matched to a gene: 10. The CDR3 contains 15 residues. Germline V gives CDR1 SGHTA, CDR2 FQGNSA. CDR3 loop: CASRDMLAGSNEQFF. The CDR3 DNA is TGTGCCAGCAGGGATATGCTAGCGGGAAGTAATGAGCAGTTCTTC.

Concerning this clone itself: The DNA is left out, because the CDR3 cannot be placed on it with certainty; the CDR3 is given as TCRdb lists it. J is TRBJ1-1 and V is TRBV2; the table gives TRBD1 as D, unverified against the DNA. Per germline, CDR1 SNHLY and CDR2 FYNNEI. Inclusive of both ends, the CDR3 amounts to 21 amino acids. The CDR3 here is CVPADRLFIRGQSSTYTEAFF.

This chain connects TRBV27 to TRBJ1-2, with D hard to call. The CDR3 is made up of 15 amino acids. Germline CDR1 reads MNHEY; CDR2 reads SMNVEV (reference sequence). Trimming took off 5 bases at V and 0 bases at J, with 13 bases between the two ends. The CDR3 region has the DNA TGTGCCAGCAGTCCCTACAGATCAACTAACTATGGCTACACCTTC. This gives the protein CASSPYRSTNYGYTF.

CDR3 coding DNA: TGTGCCAGCAGCCGGACAGGGAGCTCCTACAATGAGCAGTTCTTC. It codes for CASSRTGSSYNEQFF. The chain employs TRBV6-5 and TRBJ2-1; 8 bases line up with TRBD1. Germline loops: CDR1 MNHEY, CDR2 SVGAGI. The trim removed 6 bases at V and 0 bases at J, leaving 4 bases unmatched. There are 15 residues in the CDR3.

This clone has just a few counts. This chain links TRBV7-2 with TRBJ2-2, with 12 bases fitting TRBD2. The CDR3 is made up of 17 amino acids. The V gene's germline CDR1 is SGHTA and CDR2 FQGNSA. Trimming took 3 bases from V and 6 from J; bases not matched to a gene: 8. The CDR3: CASSFGLAGTFSGELFF. The CDR3 DNA reads as TGTGCCAGCAGCTTCGGACTAGCGGGGACGTTTTCCGGGGAGCTGTTTTTT.

In DNA, the CDR3 is TGTGCCAGTAGTCCTGGGACAGGGGGTAACTATGGCTACACCTTC. Its protein is CASSPGTGGNYGYTF. V is TRBV19 and J is TRBJ1-2; 11 nucleotides match TRBD1. V was clipped by 5 bases and J by 1 base; unmatched bases: 3. The CDR3 has 15 amino acids. CDR1 is LNHDA, CDR2 SQIVND, per germline (reference sequence).

This clone appeared a few times. The V and J genes are TRBV6-1 and TRBJ1-3; D unresolved. Trimming took 2 bases from V and 1 from J, leaving 12 bases between them. Germline V gives CDR1 MNHNS, CDR2 SASEGT. The CDR3 has 16 amino acids. The CDR3 DNA follows: TGTGCCAGCAGTGAATCACAGACGCTTTCTGGAAACACCATATATTTT. Protein product: CASSESQTLSGNTIYF.

The genes are TRBV28 and TRBJ1-3, with D uncertain. Germline CDR1 is MDHEN and CDR2 is SYDVKM. Trimming cost V 2 bases and J 3 bases, with 8 bases left between them. This CDR3 spans 14 amino acids. CDR3 sequence reads: CASSLQLVGNTIYF. The CDR3 coding sequence is TGTGCCAGCAGTTTACAGCTAGTTGGAAACACCATATATTTT.

The chain joins TRBV2 to TRBJ1-4, with 10 positions matching TRBD1. This CDR3 has 14 amino acids. Losses at the gene ends were 8 bases for V and 14 bases for J; bases not matched to a gene: 14. The germline gives CDR1 SNHLY, CDR2 FYNNEI. DNA of the CDR3: TGTGCCAGCTGTAGGGGACAGGGGACAATTCGGCTGTTTTTT. Translation gives CASCRGQGTIRLFF.

The chain couples TRBV6-5 to TRBJ2-7, with D tentatively TRBD1 (6 bases). Trimming pared 6 bases from V and 5 bases from J, leaving 20 bases between. CDR1 is MNHEY and CDR2 is SVGAGI in the germline V gene. This CDR3 comprises 15 residues. This CDR3 is CASRLGPIQGHEQYF. CDR3 nucleotide sequence: TGTGCCAGCAGATTGGGCCCGATACAGGGTCACGAGCAGTACTTC.

This chain links TRBV5-3 with TRBJ1-5; 7 positions match TRBD1. TRBV5-3 qualifies as an ORF whose function is uncertain. Trimming removed 0 bases from V and 3 bases from J; junction bases left unmatched: 9. This CDR3 has 17 amino acids. The CDR3 sequence: CARSLGGTEGNNQPQHF. In DNA, the CDR3 is TGTGCCAGAAGCTTGGGGGGGACAGAAGGCAACAATCAGCCCCAGCATTTT.